One sample yielded the 25 T cell receptor beta chains listed below, sequenced in a study of T cells in Graves' hyperthyroidism and ophthalmopathy. Amplification of TCR beta CDR3 regions was performed using RNA transcripts as template. Initially, a first-round RT-PCR of the TCR CDR3 employed the HTBI primer set. In TCRdb, the multiplex PCR reads were re-called with MiXCR into one record per CDR3 protein. The sample consists of some 600,000 distinct CDR3 sequences, roughly 13% of them appearing once. The specimen sequenced was blood. These receptors were collected from a woman aged 25 to 39 with Graves' hyperthyroidism that later progressed to Graves' ophthalmopathy.

Ten or more counts support this clonotype. The chain carries TRBV5-1 and TRBJ2-6; no clear D gene. The V gene lost 3 bases and the J gene lost 0 bases, with 10 bases spanning the gap. Per the germline V gene, CDR1 is SGHRS and CDR2 is YFSETQ. The CDR3 is 16 residues long. CDR3 bases: TGCGCCAGCAGCTCGACTCTACGCTCTGGGGCCAACGTCCTGACTTTC. As protein: CASSSTLRSGANVLTF.

This clonotype was detected a few times. The rearrangement joins TRBV6-1 to TRBJ2-5; 9 nucleotides align to TRBD2. The ends lost 5 bases at V and 2 bases at J; junction bases unmatched: 9. Germline V gene sequence: CDR1 MNHNS, CDR2 SASEGT. This CDR3 comprises 16 residues. CDR3 DNA sequence: TGTGCCAGCAGTCCCCGGGCGGGAGGGAGGCAAGAGACCCAGTACTTC. Its translation: CASSPRAGGRQETQYF.

Only a few counts were recorded for this clonotype. V usage is TRBV4-3 and J usage is TRBJ2-5; possible D gene TRBD1, 5 bases. Trimming took off 1 base at V and 5 bases at J, with 14 bases between the two ends. This CDR3 is 15 amino acids long. Germline CDR1 LGHNA, CDR2 YSLEER. The CDR3 reads CASSQGGSSRETQYF. CDR3 nucleotide sequence: TGCGCCAGCAGCCAAGGGGGCTCCAGTCGGGAGACCCAGTACTTC.

This clonotype appeared a few times. This sequence joins TRBV18 and TRBJ1-2; 7 bases line up with TRBD1. The CDR3 runs to 13 residues. The V and J ends lost 2 bases and 6 bases, in that order; junction bases with no gene match: 3. Germline lookup yields CDR1 KGHSH and CDR2 LQKENI. The CDR3 is CASSPGQENGYTF. Written as DNA, the CDR3 is TGTGCCAGCTCACCAGGACAGGAAAATGGCTACACCTTC.

This clonotype appeared many times. CDR3 nucleotide sequence: TGTGCCAGTAGTATACATACGGCTCTCAATCAGCCCCAGCATTTT. Translating it yields CASSIHTALNQPQHF. The chain recombines TRBV19 with TRBJ1-5; D not certain. The CDR3 loop spans 15 amino acids. The germline V gene encodes CDR1 LNHDA and CDR2 SQIVND (reference sequence). V lost 2 bases and J 3 bases, leaving 11 bases between the germline ends.

The rearrangement uses TRBV7-9 and TRBJ2-3; 8 nucleotides agree with TRBD1. Trimming cost V 10 bases and J 3 bases; bases outside gene matches: 12. The CDR3 has 15 amino acids. The V gene's germline CDR1 is SEHNR and CDR2 FQNEAQ (reference sequence). This chain's CDR3 is CAILPRTGRTDTQYF. The DNA of the CDR3 is TGTGCCATTCTTCCTCGGACAGGGCGAACAGATACGCAGTATTTT.

This chain connects TRBV13 to TRBJ1-6; D remains ambiguous. From germline, CDR1 is PRHDT and CDR2 FYEKMQ (reference sequence). The V gene lost 6 bases and the J gene lost 4 bases, with 4 bases spanning the gap. There are 12 residues in the CDR3. The CDR3 DNA reads as TGTGCCAGCAGTCAATATAATTCACCCCTCCACTTT. Protein sequence: CASSQYNSPLHF.

This clonotype appeared many times. The V call is TRBV27, the J call TRBJ2-2, with 10 bases matching TRBD1. CDR3 length: 13 amino acids. V was pared by 8 bases and J by 6 bases, with 3 bases of the junction left unmatched. The germline gives CDR1 MNHEY, CDR2 SMNVEV (reference sequence). The CDR3, as DNA: TGTGCCAGCGGACAGGGGGAGGCCGGGGAGCTGTTTTTT. Its protein product is CASGQGEAGELFF.

This clonotype was observed many times. The chain combines TRBV24-1 with TRBJ2-3; D is unclear. V lost 9 bases to trimming and J lost 1 base, with 13 bases between them. Germline lookup yields CDR1 KGHDR and CDR2 SFDVKD. The CDR3 loop spans 14 amino acids. The CDR3 sequence is CATARSAGTDTQYF. The CDR3 DNA is TGTGCCACCGCGAGAAGTGCGGGCACAGATACGCAGTATTTT.

The chain uses TRBV5-1 and TRBJ1-1; 7 nucleotides align to TRBD1. This CDR3 has 13 residues. Germline V gene sequence: CDR1 SGHRS, CDR2 YFSETQ. The trim removed 5 bases at V and 8 bases at J, leaving 9 bases unmatched. CDR3 sequence reads: CASRHDRVGEAFF. The CDR3 DNA reads as TGCGCCAGCAGACACGACAGGGTGGGCGAAGCTTTCTTT.

This clonotype was counted between two and nine times. The chain uses TRBV5-1 and TRBJ2-6; no definite D call. Trimming removed 7 bases from V and 0 bases from J, with 14 bases in between. Germline V lookup: CDR1 SGHRS, CDR2 YFSETQ. The CDR3 is 16 residues long. CDR3 coding DNA: TGCGCCAGCGGGAAGGAGTCTAACTCTGGGGCCAACGTCCTGACTTTC. It translates to CASGKESNSGANVLTF.

This clonotype occurred many times. V usage is TRBV7-8 and J usage is TRBJ1-2, with 9 bases fitting TRBD1. CDR1 is SGHVS, CDR2 FQNEAQ, per germline. CDR3 length: 16 amino acids. The ends lost 3 bases at V and 8 bases at J; junction bases unmatched: 13. As DNA, the CDR3 is TGTGCCAGCAGCTTGGGATCGGGGACAGGGATTGGGGGCTACACCTTC. Protein: CASSLGSGTGIGGYTF.

The J gene is TRBJ2-1, the V gene TRBV15, with 13 bases identical to TRBD2. J gave up 7 bases and V 0 bases, and 9 bases lay outside the gene matches. Per the germline V gene, CDR1 is LNHNV and CDR2 is YYDKDF (reference sequence). The CDR3 contains 18 residues. The CDR3: CATSRDLGLAGDKNEQFF. Written as DNA, the CDR3 is TGTGCCACCAGCAGAGATCTCGGACTAGCGGGAGACAAGAATGAGCAGTTCTTC.

This clonotype occurred a few times. The chain recombines TRBV18 with TRBJ2-7; D unresolved. Trimming removed 3 bases at V and 1 base at J, with 10 bases between. The CDR3 has 14 amino acids. The germline V gene has CDR1 KGHSH and CDR2 LQKENI. CDR3 bases: TGTGCCAGCTCACCCATGGACGGTTCCTACGAGCAGTACTTC. Its protein product is CASSPMDGSYEQYF.

This clonotype was counted at least ten times. V gene TRBV20-1 combines with J gene TRBJ2-1; D perhaps matches TRBD1 (7 bases). From germline, CDR1 is DFQATT and CDR2 SNEGSKA (reference sequence). V lost 2 bases and J lost 8, with 13 bases in between. The CDR3 loop spans 13 amino acids. The CDR3 DNA sequence: TGCAGTGCTAGACCTCAGGGGGGTCATGAGCAGTTCTTC. Translated: CSARPQGGHEQFF.

This clonotype has ten or more counts. The V gene is TRBV11-3, the J gene TRBJ2-7; TRBD2 aligns across 9 bases. The CDR3 consists of 15 residues. Germline V gene data show CDR1 as SGHNT and CDR2 as YENEEA. After removal of 3 bases from V and 3 bases from J, the junction contained 6 bases not matched to a gene. CDR3 nucleotides: TGTGCCAGCAGCTTTGAAGCGGGAGGCGGCTACGAGCAGTACTTC. The encoded protein is CASSFEAGGGYEQYF.

This clonotype was seen more than once but under ten times. This chain connects TRBV29-1 to TRBJ1-2; TRBD1 might be the D (5 bases). This CDR3 has 15 residues. Per the germline V gene, CDR1 is SQVTM and CDR2 is ANQGSEA. V was clipped by 1 base and J by 6 bases, with 18 bases between them. CDR3 bases: TGCAGCGTTGAAGGTATGACAGCCGATTGGGATGGCTACACCTTC. Encoded protein: CSVEGMTADWDGYTF.

This clonotype was counted many times. This chain connects TRBV27 to TRBJ2-1; 12 positions match TRBD2. V gave up 5 bases and J gave up 10 bases; unmatched junction bases: 6. The germline V gene encodes CDR1 MNHEY and CDR2 SMNVEV (reference sequence). The CDR3 is made up of 14 amino acids. CDR3: CASSLAGGPDEQFF. The CDR3 coding sequence is TGTGCCAGCAGTCTAGCGGGAGGGCCGGACGAGCAGTTCTTC.

The chain couples TRBV6-2 or TRBV6-3 to TRBJ1-2; 7 bases align to TRBD1. Germline V gives CDR1 MNHEY, CDR2 SVGEGT. V was pared by 0 bases and J by 6 bases, with 1 base of the junction left unmatched. This CDR3 contains 13 residues. CDR3 DNA: TGTGCCAGCAGTTACTCAACAGGGGATGGCTACACCTTC. Amino acid sequence: CASSYSTGDGYTF.

The chain joins TRBV11-2 to TRBJ2-7; either TRBD1 or TRBD2 may fit D (5 bases each). Germline values: CDR1 SGHAT, CDR2 FQNNGV. Trimming removed 1 base from V and 5 bases from J, with 15 bases in between. The CDR3 contains 15 residues. This CDR3 reads CASSLVLSGTDEQYF. The DNA of the CDR3 is TGTGCCAGCAGCTTAGTATTATCCGGGACGGACGAGCAGTACTTC.

The V and J genes are TRBV27 and TRBJ2-3; 12 bases are shared with TRBD2. CDR3 size: 17 residues. In germline, CDR1 is MNHEY, CDR2 SMNVEV (reference sequence). Trimming at V came to 3 bases and at J to 4 bases, leaving 8 bases not matched to a gene. The CDR3 sequence: CASSLWASGRAADTQYF. In nucleotides, the CDR3 is TGTGCCAGCAGTTTGTGGGCTAGCGGGAGGGCCGCAGATACGCAGTATTTT.

The DNA for the CDR3 is TGTGCCAGCAGCCAAGGAGGGACAGGGTTCTACAATGAGCAGTTCTTC. Its protein product is CASSQGGTGFYNEQFF. The chain uses TRBV9 and TRBJ2-1, with 9 bases identical to TRBD1. Per the germline V gene, CDR1 is SGDLS and CDR2 is YYNGEE. V lost 4 bases, J lost 3 bases, and 8 bases stayed unmatched. This CDR3 comprises 16 residues.

There are many counts of this clonotype. V gene TRBV7-8 combines with J gene TRBJ2-5, with D possibly being TRBD1 (5 bases). The V gene lost 0 bases and the J gene lost 2 bases, with 10 bases spanning the gap. Germline V CDR1 and CDR2: SGHVS, FQNEAQ. The CDR3 spans 15 residues. CDR3 in amino acids: CASSLARQMQETQYF. The CDR3 nucleotides read TGTGCCAGCAGCTTAGCGCGACAGATGCAAGAGACCCAGTACTTC.

This clonotype turned up a few times. The genes are TRBV10-3 and TRBJ2-7; D is unclear. The V gene lost 0 bases and the J gene lost 5 bases, with 11 bases spanning the gap. The CDR3 has 14 amino acids. CDR1 and CDR2 from the germline V gene are ENHRY and SYGVKD. CDR3 residues: CAISESNIRDEQYF. DNA for the CDR3: TGTGCCATCAGTGAGTCAAATATCCGCGACGAGCAGTACTTC.

This clonotype was seen ten or more times. This chain connects TRBV7-8 to TRBJ2-3, with D maybe TRBD2 (6 bases). Looked up from germline, CDR1 is SGHVS and CDR2 is FQNEAQ. Trimming took off 5 bases at V and 0 bases at J, with 12 bases between the two ends. This CDR3 is 15 amino acids long. CDR3 in DNA: TGTGCCAGCAGCCCTAGCGACCCCAGCACAGATACGCAGTATTTT. It specifies CASSPSDPSTDTQYF.